One and the same sample provided the 29 T cell receptor beta chains below, sequenced in a study of human T cells and chemical hapten exposure. Specified time point: healthy volunteer bleed at 6 weeks. The template was total RNA from unfractionated whole blood. TCRdb called the RACE reads again in MiXCR, with one record for every CDR3 protein. The repertoire includes about 77,000 distinct CDR3 sequences, roughly 7.9% of them detected once, and roughly 1.5% sits in the top ten. Sequencing was performed on whole blood. The source is a female donor in good health. Some clones in this sample may be carry-over from other donors' samples.

V gene TRBV13 combines with J gene TRBJ1-2; 11 positions agree with TRBD1. Germline CDR1 and CDR2: PRHDT and FYEKMQ (reference sequence). The CDR3 is 14 amino acids. V shed 5 bases and J 4 bases; nucleotides not matched to a gene: 3. The CDR3 nucleotides read TGTGCCAGCAGCGGACAGGGGGCCCCCTATGGCTACACCTTC. This codes for CASSGQGAPYGYTF.

Ten or more counts support this clonotype. The rearrangement uses TRBV28 and TRBJ2-2; D is unclear. V was clipped by 8 bases and J by 4 bases, with 14 bases between them. The CDR3 loop spans 14 amino acids. Germline assignment: CDR1 MDHEN and CDR2 SYDVKM. This chain's CDR3 is CASVRNPGTGELFF. The DNA for the CDR3 is TGTGCCAGCGTCAGAAACCCTGGCACCGGGGAGCTGTTTTTT.

This clonotype was detected only a few times. The rearrangement uses TRBV25-1 and TRBJ2-1; D is possibly TRBD1 or TRBD2 (6 bases each). Germline CDR1 reads MGHDK; CDR2 reads SYGVNS. V shed 4 bases and J shed 0 bases, with 16 bases lying between them. The CDR3 is 17 residues long. CDR3 coding DNA: TGTGCCAGCAGTGGGCGGGACACTGCCGGCTCCTACAATGAGCAGTTCTTC. Its translation is CASSGRDTAGSYNEQFF. The variable domain in full, with the rest retrieved from reference TRBV25-1 and TRBJ2-1, is EADIYQTPRYLVIGTGKKITLECSQTMGHDKMYWYQQDPGMELHLIHYSYGVNSTEKGDLSSESTVSRIRTEHFPLTLESARPSHTSQYLCASSGRDTAGSYNEQFFGPGTRLTVL.

V is TRBV29-1 and J is TRBJ2-7; 7 bases line up with TRBD1. The CDR3 spans 13 residues. Germline assignment: CDR1 SQVTM and CDR2 ANQGSEA. The V segment lost 4 bases and the J segment 3 bases; nucleotides outside the gene matches: 6. CDR3 bases: TGCAGCGTTGTCGGGGACAGTCACTACGAGCAGTACTTC. Its translation: CSVVGDSHYEQYF.

This clonotype was seen more than once but under ten times. The chain has TRBV10-3 and TRBJ2-3; the match to TRBD2 covers 8 bases. The trim removed 2 bases at V and 0 bases at J, leaving 10 bases unmatched. CDR1 is ENHRY, CDR2 SYGVKD, per germline. This CDR3 contains 18 residues. CDR3: CAISENLAGSPSTDTQYF. In DNA form, the CDR3 reads TGTGCCATCAGTGAGAACTTAGCGGGGTCGCCTAGCACAGATACGCAGTATTTT.

The V call is TRBV27, the J call TRBJ1-1, with a possible D match to TRBD1 (6 bases). With 3 bases removed from V and 5 bases from J, the gap between germline ends came to 19 bases. Germline V gives CDR1 MNHEY, CDR2 SMNVEV (reference sequence). This CDR3 has 16 amino acids. The CDR3 DNA follows: TGTGCCAGCAGTTTTAGGGGGGGGGCCTTCGGAACTGAAGCTTTCTTT. The encoded protein is CASSFRGGAFGTEAFF.

Points on this clonotype: One base away lies a much larger clone, so this may be a sequencing read error. The gene calls are TRBV3-1 and TRBJ2-2; D tentatively fits TRBD1 or TRBD2 (5 bases each). This CDR3 is built from 18 residues. Germline lookup yields CDR1 LGHDT and CDR2 YNNKEL (reference sequence). CDR3 protein: CASSQGYRGPRGAGEPFF. CDR3 nucleotides: TGTGCCAGCAGCCAAGGCTACCGGGGACCAAGGGGTGCCGGGGAGCCGTTTTTT.

At least ten counts were recorded for this clonotype. V usage is TRBV6-5 and J usage is TRBJ1-6, with a possible D match to TRBD1 (5 bases). The CDR3 loop spans 13 amino acids. V lost 7 bases to trimming and J lost 3 bases, with 7 bases between them. The germline gives CDR1 MNHEY, CDR2 SVGAGI. CDR3 sequence (DNA): TGTGCCAGCACACAGGTCTATAATTCACCCCTCCACTTT. Its translation is CASTQVYNSPLHF.

In its sample, this clonotype was seen many times. For the CDR3, the DNA is TGCAGTGCTAGAGTCGCGGGCCCAAACACTGAAGCTTTCTTT. Encoded protein: CSARVAGPNTEAFF. This chain joins TRBV20-1 and TRBJ1-1, with D hard to call. Trimming removed 1 base at V and 2 bases at J, with 11 bases between. The CDR3 is 14 amino acids. The V gene's germline CDR1 is DFQATT and CDR2 SNEGSKA (reference sequence).

In its sample, this clonotype was seen a few times. The rearrangement links TRBV27 to TRBJ2-3; TRBD2 matches at 10 bases. CDR3 size: 16 residues. Germline assignment: CDR1 MNHEY and CDR2 SMNVEV (reference sequence). With V trimmed by 2 bases and J by 5 bases, 7 bases remained unmatched. For the CDR3, the DNA is TGTGCCAGCAGTTTAGGAGCGGGGGGGCCAGGAGATACGCAGTATTTT. It yields the protein CASSLGAGGPGDTQYF.

This clonotype was observed a few times. This sequence joins TRBV5-1 and TRBJ1-1; 9 positions agree with TRBD1. Losses at the gene ends were 4 bases for V and 3 bases for J; bases not matched to a gene: 7. Looked up from germline, CDR1 is SGHRS and CDR2 is YFSETQ. The CDR3 sequence is 15 residues long. This CDR3 reads CASSPGDRDYTEAFF. DNA for the CDR3: TGCGCCAGCAGCCCGGGGGACAGGGATTACACTGAAGCTTTCTTT.

Ten or more counts support this clonotype. The V and J genes are TRBV29-1 and TRBJ1-1, with a weak D call TRBD1 (6 bases). The V gene lost 4 bases and the J gene lost 4 bases, with 13 bases spanning the gap. CDR3 length: 13 residues. Germline V CDR1 and CDR2: SQVTM, ANQGSEA. This chain's CDR3 is CSVGQDDGTEAFF. The CDR3 DNA reads as TGCAGCGTTGGACAGGACGACGGCACTGAAGCTTTCTTT. Looking up the rest from reference TRBV29-1 and TRBJ1-1 gives the full variable domain: SAVISQKPSRDICQRGTSLTIQCQVDSQVTMMFWYRQQPGQSLTLIATANQGSEATYESGFVIDKFPISRPNLTFSTLTVSNMSPEDSSIYLCSVGQDDGTEAFFGQGTRLTVV.

V is TRBV6-2 or TRBV6-3 and J is TRBJ2-3, with D possibly called TRBD1 or TRBD2 (6 bases each). This CDR3 contains 12 residues. V lost 7 bases and J lost 6, with 11 bases in between. Germline CDR1 reads MNHEY; CDR2 reads SVGEGT. CDR3 DNA sequence: TGTGCCAGCAACGGGGGCCCGGATACGCAGTATTTT. Translating gives CASNGGPDTQYF.

The chain combines TRBV25-1 with TRBJ2-7, with 9 nucleotides matching TRBD1. CDR3 length: 13 residues. V shed 4 bases, J shed 2 bases, and the junction held 0 bases outside the gene matches. Germline CDR1 MGHDK, CDR2 SYGVNS. The chain's CDR3 is CASSGQGAYEQYF. The CDR3 DNA follows: TGTGCCAGCAGTGGACAGGGGGCCTACGAGCAGTACTTC.

This clonotype was detected only a few times. This rearrangement joins TRBV28 to TRBJ1-2; a weak D match, TRBD1 (5 bases). V gave up 3 bases and J gave up 3 bases, with 8 bases separating them. The V gene's germline CDR1 is MDHEN and CDR2 SYDVKM. This CDR3 is built from 13 residues. The CDR3 coding sequence is TGTGCCAGCAGTTTGGGGGGATACTATGGCTACACCTTC. Encoded protein: CASSLGGYYGYTF.

This clonotype appeared many times. V gene TRBV3-1 combines with J gene TRBJ2-6, with TRBD1 identical over 7 bases. There are 18 residues in the CDR3. Germline values: CDR1 LGHDT, CDR2 YNNKEL (reference sequence). The ends lost 4 bases at V and 0 bases at J; junction bases unmatched: 9. CDR3 region: CASSPRGQTHSGANVLTF. CDR3 bases: TGTGCCAGCAGCCCCCGGGGACAGACCCACTCTGGGGCCAACGTCCTGACTTTC.

For the CDR3, the DNA is TGTGCCAGCAGTTTAGGTCGACCGCCCGAGAAATACGAGCAGTACTTC. Protein sequence: CASSLGRPPEKYEQYF. The rearrangement links TRBV27 to TRBJ2-7; D unresolved. Per the germline V gene, CDR1 is MNHEY and CDR2 is SMNVEV (reference sequence). The germline V and J ends were trimmed by 2 bases and 4 bases, with 18 bases remaining between them. The CDR3 has 16 amino acids.

This clonotype was found a few times. CDR3 nucleotides: TGTGCCAGCTGGCAACAGGGGTTCGAAGATACGCAGTATTTT. This translates into CASWQQGFEDTQYF. This chain connects TRBV7-3 to TRBJ2-3, with TRBD1 identical over 7 bases. There are 14 residues in the CDR3. V shed 8 bases, J shed 5 bases, and the junction held 10 bases outside the gene matches. Germline V CDR1 and CDR2: SGHTA, FQGTGA.

This clonotype occurred many times. The rearrangement joins TRBV5-1 to TRBJ2-1; D might be TRBD2 (6 bases). The V and J ends lost 3 bases and 10 bases respectively, with 17 bases between them. The CDR3 is made up of 14 amino acids. Germline V gene lookup returns CDR1 SGHRS and CDR2 YFSETQ. As DNA, the CDR3 is TGCGCCAGCAGCTCCTCGGCGGGGCCGGGGGAGCAGTTCTTC. Translated: CASSSSAGPGEQFF.

This clonotype was observed at least ten times. The CDR3 DNA is TGTGCCAGCTCACCAGCCCTGAGCTCTGGAAACACCATATATTTT. This gives the protein CASSPALSSGNTIYF. The genes are TRBV18 and TRBJ1-3; no clear D gene. Trimming stripped 2 bases from V and 0 bases from J, with 8 bases between. From germline, CDR1 is KGHSH and CDR2 LQKENI. CDR3 length: 15 amino acids.

This clonotype was found many times. The chain is built from TRBV20-1 and TRBJ2-7, with 8 bases matching TRBD2. Unmatched junction bases numbered 12, after V lost 5 bases and J lost 3 bases. Germline CDR1 and CDR2: DFQATT and SNEGSKA (reference sequence). This CDR3 spans 15 amino acids. This chain's CDR3 is CSAPAGGPRGYEQYF. Written as DNA, the CDR3 is TGCAGTGCTCCCGCGGGGGGACCCCGGGGCTACGAGCAGTACTTC.

This clonotype was detected many times. V gene TRBV6-6 combines with J gene TRBJ1-6; D gene unclear. Per the germline V gene, CDR1 is MNHNY and CDR2 is SVGAGI (reference sequence). This CDR3 has 16 amino acids. V gave up 5 bases and J gave up 0 bases, with 11 bases separating them. DNA of the CDR3: TGTGCCAGCAGTGAGGTGGTGAGCTCCTATAATTCACCCCTCCACTTT. It translates to CASSEVVSSYNSPLHF.

V gene TRBV20-1 combines with J gene TRBJ1-5; the D gene is possibly TRBD1 (6 bases). The CDR3 has 13 amino acids. Between the trimmed V and J ends, which lost 2 bases and 4 bases, there was a span of 9 bases. Germline loops: CDR1 DFQATT, CDR2 SNEGSKA (reference sequence). CDR3 loop: CSARIGGNQPQHF. For the CDR3, the DNA is TGCAGTGCTAGAATAGGGGGGAATCAGCCCCAGCATTTT.

This clonotype was counted ten times or more. CDR3 sequence: CASSLVSVDTDTQYF. The CDR3 region has the DNA TGTGCCAGCAGCTTAGTTTCGGTGGACACAGATACGCAGTATTTT. The V call is TRBV7-6, the J call TRBJ2-3; D not certain. Trimming removed 1 base from V and 2 bases from J, with 10 bases in between. Germline V gives CDR1 SGHVS, CDR2 FNYEAQ. This CDR3 comprises 15 residues.

The genes are TRBV19 and TRBJ1-2; TRBD1 agrees at 10 bases. CDR1 LNHDA and CDR2 SQIVND come from the germline V gene (reference sequence). The CDR3 contains 14 residues. J was trimmed by 7 bases and V by 3 bases; bases with no gene match: 5. CDR3 sequence (DNA): TGTGCCAGTAGTATCCGACAGGGGGCGATTGGCTACACCTTC. The encoded protein is CASSIRQGAIGYTF.

The chain has TRBV6-2 or TRBV6-3 and TRBJ2-7, with 12 bases identical to TRBD2. The CDR3 spans 17 residues. Germline trimming cut 6 bases from V and 6 bases from J; bases unmatched to any gene: 15. Germline-derived CDR1 and CDR2 are MNHEY and SVGEGT. The CDR3: CASRHDLAGGHTGEQYF. CDR3 DNA: TGTGCCAGCAGACACGACCTAGCGGGGGGGCATACTGGCGAGCAGTACTTC.

The chain is built from TRBV9 and TRBJ2-3; TRBD2 agrees at 8 bases. Trimming took 2 bases from V and 4 from J; bases not matched to a gene: 15. The CDR3 is 18 amino acids. CDR1 and CDR2 from the germline V gene are SGDLS and YYNGEE. The CDR3 DNA sequence: TGTGCCAGCAGCGTTTCCCACGTACGGGGGGGGGGCGCAGATACGCAGTATTTT. This sequence encodes CASSVSHVRGGGADTQYF.

This clonotype was counted many times. The chain uses TRBV12-3 or TRBV12-4 and TRBJ1-1, with D possibly matching TRBD1 (5 bases). CDR3 length: 14 residues. Trimming stripped 7 bases from V and 3 bases from J, with 15 bases between. CDR3 in DNA: TGTGCCAGCACCCGAGACAGTTCGGACACTGAAGCTTTCTTT. Translation gives CASTRDSSDTEAFF.

This clonotype appeared a few times. The chain uses TRBV7-8 and TRBJ1-1; D is undetermined. The CDR3 is made up of 13 amino acids. V was clipped by 8 bases and J by 0 bases, with 10 bases between them. Germline V gives CDR1 SGHVS, CDR2 FQNEAQ. The CDR3 bases are TGTGCCAGCTCTGAGTTCATGAACACTGAAGCTTTCTTT. It yields the protein CASSEFMNTEAFF.